This is a list of T cell receptor beta chains from one sample in a study of neurological immune-mediated disorders. TCRdb ran MiXCR on the 5' RACE reads and lists one entry per CDR3 protein. This sample has 50,000 or so distinct CDR3 sequences; about an eighth occur once, and the top ten carry 1.8%. The sample taken for sequencing was PBMCs. These receptors all come from a man in his fifties or sixties in good health. CDR3s include the opening cysteine and the closing phenylalanine or tryptophan. A D gene is named only where the DNA matches it firmly. A row's size may be missing; if present it is once, few, many or a size class.

V,D,J,size,DNA,CDR3
TRBV5-1,.,TRBJ1-2,many,TGCGCCAGCAGCTTCGGAGTCTATGGCTACACCTTC,CASSFGVYGYTF
TRBV10-3,TRBD1,TRBJ1-6,many,TGTGCCATCAGTGTTTCGACAGGGGGGGATTCACCCCTCCACTTT,CAISVSTGGDSPLHF
TRBV7-2,TRBD2,TRBJ2-5,many,TGTGCCAACAGCCCCGTTAGCGGGGGCGCACAGGGGACCCAGTACTTC,CANSPVSGGAQGTQYF
TRBV9,.,TRBJ1-2,many,TGTGCCAGCAGCGTTGGCCCCTTGCGATTTTTGGGCTACACCTTC,CASSVGPLRFLGYTF
TRBV12-3/TRBV12-4,TRBD1,TRBJ1-1,many,TGTGCCAGCACCACCACAGGGGCCCACACTGAAGCTTTCTTT,CASTTTGAHTEAFF
TRBV20-1,.,TRBJ1-1,many,TGCAGTGTGTTCCCAGGAAGTAACACTGAAGCTTTCTTT,CSVFPGSNTEAFF
TRBV7-9,.,TRBJ2-7,many,TGTGCCAGCAGCTTAAGTACAGGATACGAGCAGTACTTC,CASSLSTGYEQYF
TRBV5-5,.,TRBJ1-1,.,.,CASSFYICRAGGVNTEAFF
TRBV6-5,TRBD1,TRBJ2-5,many,TGTGCCAGCAGTCCCCGGGACAGCCCTCAAGAGACCCAGTACTTC,CASSPRDSPQETQYF
TRBV19,.,TRBJ1-1,.,TGTGCCAGTAGTCTCGGGGCCCACCACTATTTGAACACTGAAGCTTTCTTT,CASSLGAHHYLNTEAFF
TRBV20-1,TRBD1,TRBJ1-2,medium-sized,TGCAGTGCTAGTAGCCCATCACCCAACAGGGGCGGGGATGGCTACACCTTC,CSASSPSPNRGGDGYTF
TRBV13,.,TRBJ2-3,many,TGTGCCAGCAGCCCCCGAAGAACCGGCACAGATACGCAGTATTTT,CASSPRRTGTDTQYF
TRBV27,.,TRBJ1-1,many,TGTGCCAGCAGTTTAGTCCCGGAGGCCGTAAAATCTGAAGCTTTCTTT,CASSLVPEAVKSEAFF
TRBV20-1,.,TRBJ1-4,many,TGCAGTGCTAGTTCCTGGACGGTTGGGACTAATGAAAAACTGTTTTTT,CSASSWTVGTNEKLFF
TRBV27,TRBD2,TRBJ2-2,.,TGTGCCAGCAGCCCAGGGACTAGCGGGGGGAGGGACACCGGGGAGCTGTTTTTT,CASSPGTSGGRDTGELFF
TRBV7-2,.,TRBJ1-6,many,TGTGCCAGCAGCCCTTCCGGCGGATGGAATTCACCCCTCCACTTT,CASSPSGGWNSPLHF
TRBV9,TRBD1,TRBJ1-4,.,TGTGCCAGCAGCCGCCTGACAGGGGTGAATGAAAAACTGTTTTTT,CASSRLTGVNEKLFF
TRBV7-9,TRBD2,TRBJ2-5,many,TGTGCCAGCAGCACCAGACTAGCGGTCCAAGAGACCCAGTACTTC,CASSTRLAVQETQYF
TRBV20-1,.,TRBJ2-1,.,TGCAGTGCTCCAAGCGACTCCTACAATGAGCAGTTCTTC,CSAPSDSYNEQFF
TRBV5-1,.,TRBJ2-7,many,TGCGCCAGCAGAACCGGGCCGAGCTCCTACGAGCAGTACTTC,CASRTGPSSYEQYF
TRBV5-1,.,TRBJ2-3,many,TGCGCCAGCAGCCTGGACCCATTCACAGATACGCAGTATTTT,CASSLDPFTDTQYF
TRBV12-3/TRBV12-4,.,TRBJ2-7,many,TGTGCCAGCAGACCCCAGGGCAGTATGTACGAGCAGTACTTC,CASRPQGSMYEQYF
TRBV20-1,.,TRBJ1-1,.,TGCAGTGCCAATACAGGGCCCAGGAGGACTGAAGCTTTCTTT,CSANTGPRRTEAFF
TRBV5-1,.,TRBJ1-6,many,TGCGCCAGCAAACAGCTTGGTACGGATTCACCCCTCCACTTT,CASKQLGTDSPLHF
TRBV29-1,TRBD1,TRBJ2-7,.,TGCAGCGTTGGGGACAGGGAGGGCAACTCCTACGAGCAGTACTTC,CSVGDREGNSYEQYF
TRBV20-1,TRBD2,TRBJ2-5,many,TGCAGTACCCGACTAGCGGGGGGAGAGACCCAGTACTTC,CSTRLAGGETQYF
TRBV5-8,.,TRBJ2-7,many,TGTGCCACACCTGACACTTCCTACGAGCAGTACTTC,CATPDTSYEQYF
TRBV5-5,.,TRBJ1-5,many,TGTGCCAGCAGCTTAGGAGACATTAGCAATCAGCCCCAGCATTTT,CASSLGDISNQPQHF
TRBV6-5,.,TRBJ1-1,many,TGTGCCAGCAGTTACGGGGAACGCTTGAACACTGAAGCTTTCTTT,CASSYGERLNTEAFF
TRBV14,.,TRBJ1-1,many,TGTGCCAGCAGCCGGCTGGGACCGAGCGCTTTCTTT,CASSRLGPSAFF
TRBV5-6,.,TRBJ1-2,many,TGTGCCAGCAGCATCCCGGACAGAGTATCTTTCTATGGCTACACCTTC,CASSIPDRVSFYGYTF
TRBV9,.,TRBJ2-2,many,TGTGCCAGCACGGGACATCCGAACACCGGGGAGCTGTTTTTT,CASTGHPNTGELFF
TRBV5-1,.,TRBJ1-6,many,TGCGCCAGCAGCTTGACAGGGCCAACGAGCGGTTCACCCCTCCACTTT,CASSLTGPTSGSPLHF
TRBV7-8,.,TRBJ1-1,many,TGTGCCAGCAGCTTAGAGAGACAGGTACCTTCTGAAGCTTTCTTT,CASSLERQVPSEAFF
TRBV19,TRBD1,TRBJ1-5,.,TGTGCCAGTAGGCGGGACAGGGGCGGCAATCAGCCCCAGCATTTT,CASRRDRGGNQPQHF
TRBV5-1,TRBD1,TRBJ2-7,many,TGCGCCAGCAGCAAGGACAGGGAGAACGAGCAGTACTTC,CASSKDRENEQYF
TRBV7-2,TRBD1,TRBJ2-2,.,TGTGCCAGCAGCTTGGGACAGGGTCTCACCGGGGAGCTGTTTTTT,CASSLGQGLTGELFF
TRBV3-1,.,TRBJ2-5,.,TGTGCCAGCAGGTCGTACAATGGGGAGACCCAGTACTTC,CASRSYNGETQYF
TRBV7-2,TRBD1,TRBJ1-2,many,TGTGCCAGCAGCTTGATGGCCCGGGACAGGGGACGAGCTAACTATGGCTACACCTTC,CASSLMARDRGRANYGYTF
TRBV29-1,TRBD1,TRBJ2-2,few,TGCAGCGGATTACAGGGGTACACCGGGGAGCTGTTTTTT,CSGLQGYTGELFF
TRBV20-1,TRBD2,TRBJ2-6,many,TGCAGTGCTACGCGGACTAGCGGTTCTTCTGGGGCCAACGTCCTGACTTTC,CSATRTSGSSGANVLTF
TRBV27,.,TRBJ1-2,many,TGTGCCAGCAGTAAGAACAGGGTCGGAGCTAACTATGGCTACACCTTC,CASSKNRVGANYGYTF
TRBV20-1,TRBD2,TRBJ2-3,many,TGCAGTGGAACGTCGTGGTCTAGCGGGGGGGCCGATCGCACAGATACGCAGTATTTT,CSGTSWSSGGADRTDTQYF
TRBV5-1,TRBD1,TRBJ1-1,many,TGCGCCAGCAGCCCAGAGGACAGGGTTAATGAAGCTTTCTTT,CASSPEDRVNEAFF
TRBV5-1,.,TRBJ1-4,many,TGCGCCAGCAGCTTAGGACGGGCCGATGAAAAACTGTTTTTT,CASSLGRADEKLFF
TRBV5-5,.,TRBJ2-7,many,TGTGCCAGCAGCTCCGACGAACTGGGTTACAGGGCGTTTGGGCAGTACTTC,CASSSDELGYRAFGQYF